Listed below are T cell receptor beta chains from one sample, sequenced in a study of early stage breast cancer tumors. Generated by immunoSEQ multiplex PCR, the TCRdb table keeps only in-frame clones and is missing some. The sample yields tens of thousands of clones, roughly 84% seen once. The source material was blood. All receptors derive from a person aged 60 to 70 with breast cancer. Each CDR3 is given with its conserved first and last residue. A D gene is named only where the DNA matches it firmly. Clone size is given for some rows only: seen once, a few or many times, or a class if the clone is expanded.

J: TRBJ1-5; D: -; size: -; V: TRBV19; CDR3: CASSIGVGGGQPQHF; DNA: TGTGCCAGTAGTATAGGTGTGGGGGGCGGTCAGCCCCAGCATTTT
J: TRBJ1-1; D: TRBD1; size: -; V: TRBV19; CDR3: CASSPQGARTEAFF; DNA: TGTGCCAGTAGTCCACAGGGGGCGCGCACTGAAGCTTTCTTT
J: TRBJ2-5; D: -; size: -; V: TRBV5-1; CDR3: CASSLSGSRETQYF; DNA: TGCGCCAGCAGCTTGTCCGGGAGCCGGGAGACCCAGTACTTC
J: TRBJ1-2; D: -; size: few; V: TRBV28; CDR3: CASRLSLPGNYGYTF; DNA: TGTGCCAGCAGACTCTCCTTGCCCGGAAACTATGGCTACACCTTC
J: TRBJ1-1; D: -; size: -; V: TRBV18; CDR3: CASSPNAPNTEAFF; DNA: TGTGCCAGCTCACCGAACGCGCCGAACACTGAAGCTTTCTTT
J: TRBJ2-7; D: -; size: -; V: TRBV9; CDR3: CASSPTTGQQYF; DNA: TGTGCCAGCAGCCCCACGACGGGCCAGCAGTACTTC
J: TRBJ2-3; D: TRBD1; size: -; V: TRBV6-1; CDR3: CASIRQGGASDTQYF; DNA: TGTGCCAGCATTCGACAGGGGGGCGCGTCAGATACGCAGTATTTT
J: TRBJ1-1; D: -; size: few; V: TRBV18; CDR3: CASSDTLSNTEAFF; DNA: TGTGCCAGCTCAGACACCTTATCGAACACTGAAGCTTTCTTT
J: TRBJ1-6; D: -; size: -; V: TRBV18; CDR3: CASSPGERAPLHF; DNA: TGTGCCAGCTCACCCGGGGAGAGGGCACCCCTCCACTTT
J: TRBJ1-5; D: TRBD1; size: -; V: TRBV5-4; CDR3: CASSVRGLDQPQHF; DNA: TGTGCCAGCAGCGTCAGGGGGCTTGATCAGCCCCAGCATTTT
J: TRBJ2-7; D: -; size: -; V: TRBV7-2; CDR3: CASSLGPASSYEQYF; DNA: TGTGCCAGCAGCCTCGGACCCGCCAGCTCCTACGAGCAGTACTTC
J: TRBJ2-5; D: TRBD2; size: -; V: TRBV5-1; CDR3: CASSLPQLAGGVETQYF; DNA: TGCGCCAGCAGCTTGCCTCAACTAGCGGGGGGTGTCGAGACCCAGTACTTC
J: TRBJ2-5; D: TRBD2; size: -; V: TRBV18; CDR3: CASSPLLAGGRQETQYF; DNA: TGTGCCAGCTCACCACTCCTGGCGGGGGGGCGTCAGGAGACCCAGTACTTC
J: TRBJ1-6; D: -; size: -; V: TRBV5-1; CDR3: CASSLSSYNSPLHF; DNA: TGCGCCAGCAGCTTGAGCTCCTATAATTCACCCCTCCACTTT
J: TRBJ2-3; D: TRBD2; size: once; V: TRBV2; CDR3: CASREQRGGTDTQYF; DNA: TGTGCCAGCAGAGAACAGCGGGGGGGCACAGATACGCAGTATTTT
J: TRBJ2-7; D: TRBD2; size: -; V: TRBV7-2; CDR3: CASSLTSGNYEQYF; DNA: TGTGCCAGCAGCTTGACTAGCGGAAACTACGAGCAGTACTTC
J: TRBJ2-7; D: TRBD2; size: -; V: TRBV28; CDR3: CASSPILAGGYEQYF; DNA: TGTGCCAGCAGTCCCATCCTAGCGGGGGGTTACGAGCAGTACTTC
J: TRBJ1-2; D: -; size: -; V: TRBV5-1; CDR3: CASSLSLGQNYGYTF; DNA: TGCGCCAGCAGCTTGAGTTTAGGGCAGAACTATGGCTACACCTTC
J: TRBJ2-7; D: -; size: -; V: TRBV5-1; CDR3: CASSLEGREQYF; DNA: TGCGCCAGCAGCTTGGAGGGGCGCGAGCAGTACTTC
J: TRBJ2-3; D: TRBD1; size: -; V: TRBV7-8; CDR3: CASSLNPGQGKGDTQYF; DNA: TGTGCCAGCAGCCTAAACCCGGGACAGGGGAAAGGGGATACGCAGTATTTT
J: TRBJ1-6; D: -; size: -; V: TRBV2; CDR3: CASKSSYNSPLHF; DNA: TGTGCCAGCAAAAGCTCCTATAATTCACCCCTCCACTTT
J: TRBJ2-6; D: -; size: -; V: TRBV18; CDR3: CASSQPGLSGANVLTF; DNA: TGTGCCAGCTCACAACCGGGTCTTTCTGGGGCCAACGTCCTGACTTTC
J: TRBJ2-1; D: TRBD1; size: -; V: TRBV18; CDR3: CASSPGQGYNEQFF; DNA: TGTGCCAGCTCACCAGGACAGGGCTACAATGAGCAGTTCTTC
J: TRBJ2-3; D: -; size: -; V: TRBV2; CDR3: CASSRRGVAASTDTQYF; DNA: TGTGCCAGCAGCCGAAGGGGGGTAGCGGCTAGCACAGATACGCAGTATTTT
J: TRBJ2-5; D: -; size: -; V: TRBV9; CDR3: CASSLGPEQTQYF; DNA: TGTGCCAGCAGCCTCGGACCAGAACAGACCCAGTACTTC
J: TRBJ2-3; D: -; size: -; V: TRBV14; CDR3: CASSQNTQYF; DNA: TGTGCCAGCAGCCAAAATACGCAGTATTTT
J: TRBJ2-1; D: -; size: -; V: TRBV5-1; CDR3: CASSLGGPSSYNEQFF; DNA: TGCGCCAGCAGCTTGGGGGGACCAAGCTCCTACAATGAGCAGTTCTTC
J: TRBJ1-2; D: TRBD1; size: -; V: TRBV18; CDR3: CASSADRDYGYTF; DNA: TGTGCCAGCTCAGCGGACAGGGACTATGGCTACACCTTC
J: TRBJ1-4; D: -; size: -; V: TRBV19; CDR3: CASKGQPNEKLFF; DNA: TGTGCCAGTAAAGGACAGCCGAATGAAAAACTGTTTTTT
J: TRBJ2-1; D: -; size: -; V: TRBV5-1; CDR3: CASSPTGTSTNEQFF; DNA: TGCGCCAGCAGCCCCACCGGGACTTCTACCAATGAGCAGTTCTTC
J: TRBJ2-7; D: -; size: -; V: TRBV2; CDR3: CASMSPGTFGQYF; DNA: TGTGCCAGCATGTCGCCGGGGACGTTTGGGCAGTACTTC
J: TRBJ1-4; D: -; size: few; V: TRBV10-3; CDR3: CATGTADSGLFF; DNA: TGTGCCACCGGGACCGCCGATAGCGGGCTGTTTTTT
J: TRBJ2-5; D: TRBD1; size: once; V: TRBV6-6; CDR3: CASRQGEETQYF; DNA: TGTGCCAGCAGGCAGGGGGAAGAGACCCAGTACTTC
J: TRBJ2-3; D: -; size: -; V: TRBV27; CDR3: CASSALSRGPDTQYF; DNA: TGTGCCAGCAGCGCACTATCGCGGGGGCCAGATACGCAGTATTTT
J: TRBJ1-3; D: -; size: -; V: TRBV7-2; CDR3: CASSLWQGGGNTIYF; DNA: TGTGCCAGCAGCTTATGGCAGGGTGGTGGAAACACCATATATTTT
J: TRBJ2-5; D: -; size: -; V: TRBV5-1; CDR3: CASSPLRGAQETQYF; DNA: TGCGCCAGCAGCCCATTAAGGGGGGCCCAAGAGACCCAGTACTTC
J: TRBJ1-6; D: -; size: -; V: TRBV5-6; CDR3: CASSGYDSPLHF; DNA: TGTGCCAGCAGCGGGTACGATTCACCCCTCCACTTT
J: TRBJ1-3; D: -; size: -; V: TRBV6-5; CDR3: CASSYSRASSGNTIYF; DNA: TGTGCCAGCAGTTACTCCCGGGCAAGCTCTGGAAACACCATATATTTT
J: TRBJ2-1; D: TRBD2; size: once; V: TRBV7-6; CDR3: CASSLWSGEFNEQFF; DNA: TGTGCCAGCAGCTTATGGAGCGGGGAGTTCAATGAGCAGTTCTTC
J: TRBJ1-1; D: TRBD1; size: -; V: TRBV10-3; CDR3: CAISGGQGPSTEAFF; DNA: TGTGCCATCAGTGGAGGACAGGGGCCGAGTACTGAAGCTTTCTTT
J: TRBJ1-3; D: -; size: -; V: TRBV5-5; CDR3: CASSWDSGNTIYF; DNA: TGTGCCAGCAGCTGGGACTCTGGAAACACCATATATTTT
J: TRBJ1-1; D: -; size: few; V: TRBV30; CDR3: CAWSALGTQRDTEAFF; DNA: TGTGCCTGGAGTGCCCTAGGCACCCAACGGGACACTGAAGCTTTCTTT
J: TRBJ2-1; D: TRBD2; size: -; V: TRBV9; CDR3: CASSVKERGFEQFF; DNA: TGTGCCAGCAGCGTAAAGGAGCGGGGGTTTGAGCAGTTCTTC
J: TRBJ1-6; D: -; size: -; V: TRBV6-1; CDR3: CASTRTENSPLHF; DNA: TGTGCCAGCACTCGGACAGAGAATTCACCCCTCCACTTT
J: TRBJ2-7; D: -; size: -; V: TRBV7-2; CDR3: CASSLGGQSSYEQYF; DNA: TGTGCCAGCAGCTTAGGTGGACAGTCCTCCTACGAGCAGTACTTC
J: TRBJ2-1; D: TRBD2; size: -; V: TRBV6-5; CDR3: CASSFQGLAGGNEQFF; DNA: TGTGCCAGCAGTTTCCAGGGACTAGCGGGAGGCAATGAGCAGTTCTTC
J: TRBJ1-2; D: -; size: -; V: TRBV5-1; CDR3: CASSPVGGGSYGYTF; DNA: TGCGCCAGCAGCCCGGTCGGAGGAGGGTCGTATGGCTACACCTTC
J: TRBJ2-7; D: -; size: once; V: TRBV4-1; CDR3: CASSQTIFLGQRISYEQYF; DNA: TGCGCCAGCAGCCAAACCATCTTTTTAGGACAGCGAATCTCCTACGAGCAGTACTTC
J: TRBJ1-1; D: -; size: -; V: TRBV10-2; CDR3: CASRAGGTEAFF; DNA: TGCGCCAGCAGGGCCGGTGGAACTGAAGCTTTCTTT
J: TRBJ1-4; D: -; size: -; V: TRBV30; CDR3: CAWSAPTWANEKLFF; DNA: TGTGCCTGGAGTGCTCCTACTTGGGCTAATGAAAAACTGTTTTTT
J: TRBJ2-2; D: TRBD1; size: -; V: TRBV19; CDR3: CASSIGTGVTGELFF; DNA: TGTGCCAGTAGTATAGGGACAGGGGTTACCGGGGAGCTGTTTTTT